The text below deals with one TCR beta chain. Its target is unknown. In each case, RNA was isolated and then reverse transcribed into cDNA as the sequencing template. Profiling relied on immunoSEQ multiplex PCR, and the TCRdb table lists in-frame clones only, not all of them. Found here are 200,000 to 250,000 clones, roughly 64% of them singletons; the top ten hold 4% to 4.5%. These data originate in a study of CD8+ T cells in alopecia areata. Across the whole study: Tofacitinib was taken orally by treated patients, and the dose was 5 to 10 mg twice daily.

Treatment reported: oral pan-JAK inhibitor, 5-10 mg twice daily. Study-level results: Many expanded lesional clones persisted in scalp and blood during tofacitinib treatment.

The germline V and J ends were trimmed by 7 bases and 1 base, with 11 bases remaining between them. Looked up from germline, CDR1 is SQVTM and CDR2 is ANQGSEA. The CDR3 loop spans 13 amino acids. The material was CD4+ T cells sorted from blood, obtained at week 4, from a patient treated with tofacitinib. The sequence was obtained from a human donor with alopecia areata. J is TRBJ1-5 and V is TRBV29-1; possibly TRBD1 for D (5 bases). The CDR3 region is CSAAEGSNQPQHF. The CDR3 nucleotides are TGCAGCGCCGCTGAGGGGAGCAATCAGCCCCAGCATTTT.